These T cell receptor beta chains were read from a single sample in a study of T cells after yellow fever vaccination. One entry per CDR3 protein, called by TCRdb with MiXCR from the 5' RACE reads. Here the sample spans roughly 26,000 distinct CDR3 sequences, 5.5% being singletons. Specimen: PBMCs, either bulk or a sorted T-cell subset (CD4+, CD8+, memory, or dextramer-sorted; not recorded which), collected 15 days after the yellow fever booster vaccination. These TCRs come from a man in his thirties or forties who received the YFV17D yellow fever vaccine. The CDR3 runs from the conserved cysteine through the conserved F or W. Each record gives: V gene, clone size, D gene, J gene, CDR3 DNA, CDR3 protein. D genes are given only for firm matches. Clone size is given as how often the clone was seen (once, few, many) or a class if it is expanded.

>TRBV20-1|many|NA|TRBJ2-5
TGCAGTGCTAGAGCCTTACAACTAGGGCAAGAGACCCAGTACTTC
CSARALQLGQETQYF
>TRBV6-1|many|NA|TRBJ1-2
TGTGCCAGCAGCCTCAGACCCATTAACTATGGCTACACCTTC
CASSLRPINYGYTF
>TRBV7-9|many|NA|TRBJ2-1
TGTGCCAGCAGCTTAGCGCTCAGAACTCTAAACTACAATGAGCAGTTCTTC
CASSLALRTLNYNEQFF
>TRBV19|many|NA|TRBJ1-5
TGTGCCAGTACCCTCCTCGGACAAGACAATCAGCCCCAGCATTTT
CASTLLGQDNQPQHF
>TRBV12-3/TRBV12-4|many|NA|TRBJ2-1
TGTGCCAGCAGTTCGTCCCCCAAGCAGTTCTTC
CASSSSPKQFF
>TRBV5-4|many|NA|TRBJ2-7
TGTGCCAGCAGCTTACCCTCGGGGAGCTCCTACGAGCAGTACTTC
CASSLPSGSSYEQYF
>TRBV20-1|many|TRBD2|TRBJ2-3
TGCAGTGCTAGAGATCCAGCGGGATCCACAGATACGCAGTATTTT
CSARDPAGSTDTQYF
>TRBV5-1|many|NA|TRBJ2-7
TGCGCCAGCAGCAACCTACAGCAGTCAGTCTCCTACGAGCAGTACTTC
CASSNLQQSVSYEQYF
>TRBV6-1|many|NA|TRBJ1-2
TGTGCCAGCAGTAAACAGGGACGCGACTATGGCTACACCTTC
CASSKQGRDYGYTF
>TRBV18|many|TRBD1|TRBJ2-5
TGTGCCAGCTCACGCGCCGGGACAGGCGGGGAGACCCAGTACTTC
CASSRAGTGGETQYF
>TRBV6-1|many|TRBD1|TRBJ1-1
TGTGCCAGCAGTGGGGACAGGGCCACTGAAGCTTTCTTT
CASSGDRATEAFF